This TCR beta chain was captured in a study of siplizumab effects on memory and regulatory T cells. Study observations and caveats: Suppressive capability of dividing Tregs from siplizumab cultures went unverified.

CDR3 length: 17 amino acids. Clones were read by immunoSEQ multiplex PCR, and TCRdb kept only the in-frame ones, dropping some. The repertoire includes roughly 69,000 clones, 75% to 90% of them detected once, and 3.8% sits in the top ten. A remark on this clone: Antigen: not known.

This chain connects TRBV21-1 to TRBJ2-3; the D call in the table, TRBD1, was not verified against the DNA. TRBV21-1 has pseudogene status. The sequenced sample was memory CD4+ T cells sorted from blood. The TCR comes from a human donor in good health. In DNA, the CDR3 is TGTGCCAGCAGCAAAGCGCAGGGCACAACTAGCACAGATACGCAGTATTTT. This sequence encodes CASSKAQGTTSTDTQYF.